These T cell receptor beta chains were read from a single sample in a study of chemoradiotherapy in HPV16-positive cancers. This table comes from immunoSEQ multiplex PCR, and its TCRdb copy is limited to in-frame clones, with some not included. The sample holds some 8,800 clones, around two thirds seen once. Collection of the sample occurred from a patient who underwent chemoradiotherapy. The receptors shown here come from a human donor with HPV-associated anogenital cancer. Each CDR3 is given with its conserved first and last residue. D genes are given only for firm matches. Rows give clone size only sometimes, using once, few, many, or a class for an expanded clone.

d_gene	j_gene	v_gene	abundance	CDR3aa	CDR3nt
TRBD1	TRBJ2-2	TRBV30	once	CARMGQGVGELFF	TGTGCCCGGATGGGACAGGGGGTCGGGGAGCTGTTTTTT
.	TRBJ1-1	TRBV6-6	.	CASRFTEAFF	TGTGCCAGCAGATTCACGGAAGCTTTCTTT
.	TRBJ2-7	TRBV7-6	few	CASSPSRSAVEQYF	TGTGCCAGCAGCCCGTCCCGCTCCGCTGTTGAGCAGTACTTC
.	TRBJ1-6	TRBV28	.	CASGRQPNSPLHF	TGTGCCAGCGGTCGGCAGCCAAATTCACCCCTCCACTTT
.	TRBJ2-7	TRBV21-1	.	CASSTLGQEGYEQYF	TGTGCCAGCAGCACCTTGGGACAGGAGGGCTACGAGCAGTACTTC
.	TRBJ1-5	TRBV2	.	CASSEALQRNQPQHF	TGTGCCAGCAGTGAAGCGCTACAGCGCAATCAGCCCCAGCATTTT
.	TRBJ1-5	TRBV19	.	CASSKEVRERGGQPQHF	TGTGCCAGTAGTAAGGAGGTTCGGGAGAGGGGCGGGCAGCCCCAGCATTTT
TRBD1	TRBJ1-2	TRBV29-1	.	CSALGQGAAGYTF	TGCAGCGCCCTGGGGCAGGGGGCGGCTGGCTACACCTTC
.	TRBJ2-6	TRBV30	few	CAWSVGFTGANVLTF	TGTGCCTGGAGTGTAGGGTTTACTGGGGCCAACGTCCTGACTTTC
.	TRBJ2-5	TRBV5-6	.	CASSLGGEETQYF	TGTGCCAGCAGCTTGGGGGGGGAAGAGACCCAGTACTTC
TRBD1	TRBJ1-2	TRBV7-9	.	CASSLGTGADYGYTF	TGTGCCAGCAGCTTAGGGACAGGGGCTGACTATGGCTACACCTTC
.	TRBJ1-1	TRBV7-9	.	CASSPTSWGRKDTEAFF	TGTGCCAGCAGCCCTACATCTTGGGGCAGAAAAGACACTGAAGCTTTCTTT
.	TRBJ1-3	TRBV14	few	CASSRQGTNDGNTIYF	TGTGCCAGCAGCCGGCAGGGGACAAACGATGGAAACACCATATATTTT
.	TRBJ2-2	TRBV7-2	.	CASSLGRHTGELFF	TGTGCCAGCAGCTTAGGTCGCCACACCGGGGAGCTGTTTTTT